This T cell receptor beta chain was recovered during a study of T cells after yellow fever vaccination. Study-level information: The authors sorted the EM, EMRA, CM and Tscm memory subsets using CD3, CD45RA, CCR7 and CD95. It was SMART-Seq v4 Ultra Low Input that prepared the fractions with low cell numbers. Findings and limits, study-wide: Re-detected after boosting: most primary clones, about 95% of CD4 and 80% to 90% of CD8.

TCR cDNA, made by 5'RACE template switching, carried an added universal primer site and UMIs. TCRdb reprocessed the 5' RACE reads via MiXCR and lists one record per CDR3 protein. Among about 46,000 distinct CDR3 sequences listed, about 6.3% were seen once. V shed 4 bases, J shed 9 bases, and the junction held 9 bases outside the gene matches. This CDR3 contains 15 residues. J is TRBJ1-6 and V is TRBV12-3 or TRBV12-4; TRBD1 matches 7 bases. This TCR was recovered from a man younger than 45 who received the YFV17D yellow fever vaccine. This specimen consisted of PBMCs, either bulk or a sorted T-cell subset (CD4+, CD8+, memory, or dextramer-sorted; not recorded which), obtained 45 days after the yellow fever booster vaccination. For the CDR3, the DNA is TGTGCCAGCAGTTCCCGAGAGACAGGGCGTTCACCCCTCCACTTT. It encodes CASSSRETGRSPLHF.